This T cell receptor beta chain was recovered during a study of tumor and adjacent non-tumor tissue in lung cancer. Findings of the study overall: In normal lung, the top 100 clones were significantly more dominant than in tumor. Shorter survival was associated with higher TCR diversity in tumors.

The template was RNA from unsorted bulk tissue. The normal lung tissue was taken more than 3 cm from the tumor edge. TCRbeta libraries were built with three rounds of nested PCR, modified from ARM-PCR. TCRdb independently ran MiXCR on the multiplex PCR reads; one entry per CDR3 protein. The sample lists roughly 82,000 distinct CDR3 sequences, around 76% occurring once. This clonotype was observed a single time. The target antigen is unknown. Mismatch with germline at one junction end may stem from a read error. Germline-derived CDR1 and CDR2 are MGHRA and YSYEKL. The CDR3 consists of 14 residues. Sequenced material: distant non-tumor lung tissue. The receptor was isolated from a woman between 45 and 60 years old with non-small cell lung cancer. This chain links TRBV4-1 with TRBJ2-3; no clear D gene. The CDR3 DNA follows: TGTGCCAGCAGCCAAGAATGGGCGACAGATACGCAGTATTTT. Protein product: CASSQEWATDTQYF.